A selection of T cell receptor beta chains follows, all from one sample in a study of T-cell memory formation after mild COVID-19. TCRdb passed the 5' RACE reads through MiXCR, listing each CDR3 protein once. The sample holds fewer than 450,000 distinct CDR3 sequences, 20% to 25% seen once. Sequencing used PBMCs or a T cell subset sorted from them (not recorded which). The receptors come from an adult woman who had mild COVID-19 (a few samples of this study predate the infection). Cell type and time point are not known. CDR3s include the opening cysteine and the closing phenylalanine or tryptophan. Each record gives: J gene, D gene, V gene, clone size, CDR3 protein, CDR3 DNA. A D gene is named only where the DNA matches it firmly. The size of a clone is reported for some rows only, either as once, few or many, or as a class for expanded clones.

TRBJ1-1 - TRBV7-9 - CASSSRELGPQAFF TGTGCCAGCAGCTCGCGTGAGTTAGGCCCCCAAGCTTTCTTT
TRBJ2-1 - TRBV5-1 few CASSFGTLSYNEQFF TGCGCCAGCAGCTTCGGGACCCTATCCTACAATGAGCAGTTCTTC
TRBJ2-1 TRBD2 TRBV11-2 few CASTLTGGSSYNEQFF TGTGCCAGCACCCTGACTGGCGGGAGCTCCTACAATGAGCAGTTCTTC
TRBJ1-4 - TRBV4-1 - CASSQEGTFGGHNF TGCGCCAGCAGCCAAGAGGGCACGTTCGGGGGGCATAATTTT
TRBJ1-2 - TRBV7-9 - CASSLDLGCGYTF TGTGCCAGCAGCTTAGATTTGGGCTGTGGCTACACCTTC
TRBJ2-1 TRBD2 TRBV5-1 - CASSSREGYNEQFF TGCGCCAGCAGCAGTCGGGAGGGCTACAATGAGCAGTTCTTC
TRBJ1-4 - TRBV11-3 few CASSLGDRFDPGEKLFF TGTGCCAGCAGCTTAGGCGACAGGTTTGATCCGGGCGAAAAACTGTTTTTT
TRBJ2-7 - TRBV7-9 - CASSLVSGIGEQYF TGTGCCAGCAGCTTAGTTTCAGGGATCGGCGAGCAGTACTTC
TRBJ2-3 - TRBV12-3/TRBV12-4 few CASSSGAGTQYF TGTGCCAGCTCCTCCGGAGCCGGGACGCAGTATTTT
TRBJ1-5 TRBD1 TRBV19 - CASSNSGPGQGGLPQHF TGTGCCAGTTCTAACTCGGGGCCTGGACAGGGTGGTTTGCCCCAGCATTTT
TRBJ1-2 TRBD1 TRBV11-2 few CASKTKTGTNYGYTF TGTGCCAGCAAGACCAAGACAGGGACTAACTATGGCTACACCTTC
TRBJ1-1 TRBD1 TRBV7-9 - CASRRTGQANTEAFF TGTGCCAGCAGACGTACGGGACAGGCGAACACTGAAGCTTTCTTT
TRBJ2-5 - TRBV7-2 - CASSLFAGTETQYF TGTGCCAGCAGCTTATTTGCAGGGACGGAGACCCAGTACTTC
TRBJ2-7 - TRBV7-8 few CASLGSREQYF TGTGCCAGCCTAGGGAGTCGCGAGCAGTACTTC
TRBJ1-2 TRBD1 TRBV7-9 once CASSHSDRDVYGYTF TGTGCCAGCAGCCACTCGGACAGGGATGTTTATGGCTACACCTTC
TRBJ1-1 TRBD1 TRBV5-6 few CASSYGTGITEAFF TGTGCCAGCAGCTACGGGACAGGGATAACTGAAGCTTTCTTT
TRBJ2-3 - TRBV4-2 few CASSQEQVGGGSTDTQYF TGTGCCAGCAGCCAAGAACAGGTTGGGGGCGGGAGCACAGATACGCAGTATTTT
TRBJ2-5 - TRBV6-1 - CASSGVSETQYF TGTGCCAGCAGTGGGGTTTCGGAGACCCAGTACTTC
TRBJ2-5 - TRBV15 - CATSGQFRGTQYF TGTGCCACCAGCGGACAGTTTAGGGGGACCCAGTACTTC
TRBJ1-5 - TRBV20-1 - CSARHTLTESSNQPQHF TGCAGTGCTAGACACACGCTCACGGAGTCTAGCAATCAGCCCCAGCATTTT
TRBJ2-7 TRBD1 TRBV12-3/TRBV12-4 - CASSFFGTGGTYEQYF TGTGCCAGCAGTTTTTTCGGGACAGGGGGGACCTACGAGCAGTACTTC
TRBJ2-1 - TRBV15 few CATSRNRAPEEQFF TGTGCCACCAGCAGAAACCGGGCCCCAGAGGAGCAGTTCTTC
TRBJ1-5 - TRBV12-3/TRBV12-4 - CASSRAGNQPQHF TGTGCCAGCAGTCGGGCGGGCAATCAGCCCCAGCATTTT
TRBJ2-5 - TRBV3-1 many CASSTPRASAETQYF TGTGCCAGCAGCACACCCCGGGCGTCGGCAGAGACCCAGTACTTC
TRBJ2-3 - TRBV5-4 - CASSLFDTDTQYF TGTGCCAGCAGCTTGTTCGACACAGATACGCAGTATTTT
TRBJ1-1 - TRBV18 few CASSLRTPGSEAFF TGTGCCAGCTCACTACGGACCCCCGGCAGTGAAGCTTTCTTT
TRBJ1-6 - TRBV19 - CASSLTADSPLHF TGTGCCAGTAGTCTCACAGCGGATTCACCCCTCCACTTT
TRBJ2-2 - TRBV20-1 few CSARWGTGELFF TGCAGTGCTAGATGGGGAACCGGGGAGCTGTTTTTT
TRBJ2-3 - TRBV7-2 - CASSFRGELDTQYF TGTGCCAGCAGCTTCAGGGGGGAGTTAGATACGCAGTATTTT
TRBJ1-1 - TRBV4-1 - CASSHPMAEAFF TGCGCCAGCAGCCACCCGATGGCTGAAGCTTTCTTT
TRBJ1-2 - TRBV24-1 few CATSDFPGGTYGYTF TGTGCCACCAGTGATTTCCCTGGGGGGACCTATGGCTACACCTTC
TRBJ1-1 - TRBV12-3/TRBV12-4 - CASSRSGPGLIMNTEAFF TGTGCCAGCAGCCGGAGCGGCCCGGGACTGATAATGAACACTGAAGCTTTCTTT
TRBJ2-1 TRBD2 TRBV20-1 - CSAQRLAGGSSYNEQFF TGCAGTGCTCAGAGACTAGCGGGAGGAAGCTCCTACAATGAGCAGTTCTTC
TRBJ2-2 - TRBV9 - CASSPRHGGTGELFF TGTGCCAGCAGCCCCCGACACGGCGGGACCGGGGAGCTGTTTTTT
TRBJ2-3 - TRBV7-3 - CASSFDRGSDTQYF TGTGCCAGCAGCTTTGACAGAGGGTCAGATACGCAGTATTTT
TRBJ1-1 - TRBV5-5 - CASSSFSLLDTEAFF TGTGCCAGCAGCTCCTTCTCCCTTCTCGACACTGAAGCTTTCTTT
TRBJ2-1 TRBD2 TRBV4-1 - CASSHAVRTSGVAEQFF TGCGCCAGCAGCCACGCTGTTAGGACTAGCGGGGTCGCTGAGCAGTTCTTC
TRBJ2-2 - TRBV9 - CASKRADYTGELFF TGTGCCAGCAAGCGAGCGGACTACACCGGGGAGCTGTTTTTT
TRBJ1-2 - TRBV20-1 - CSARDSSAGAFRDYGYTF TGCAGTGCTAGAGATTCGTCGGCAGGGGCTTTCCGGGACTATGGCTACACCTTC
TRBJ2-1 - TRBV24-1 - CATQGAFEQFF TGTGCCACCCAGGGAGCTTTTGAGCAGTTCTTC
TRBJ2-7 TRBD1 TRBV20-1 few CSAIRTGAHEQYF TGCAGTGCTATCAGGACAGGGGCCCACGAGCAGTACTTC
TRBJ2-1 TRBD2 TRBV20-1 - CSASSGIYNEQFF TGCAGTGCTAGTAGCGGGATCTACAATGAGCAGTTCTTC
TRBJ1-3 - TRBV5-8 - CASSLELMGGSLSGNTIYF TGTGCCAGCAGCTTGGAACTGATGGGGGGCTCTCTCTCTGGAAACACCATATATTTT
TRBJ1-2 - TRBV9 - CASSVDPNYGYTF TGTGCCAGCAGCGTAGACCCGAACTATGGCTACACCTTC